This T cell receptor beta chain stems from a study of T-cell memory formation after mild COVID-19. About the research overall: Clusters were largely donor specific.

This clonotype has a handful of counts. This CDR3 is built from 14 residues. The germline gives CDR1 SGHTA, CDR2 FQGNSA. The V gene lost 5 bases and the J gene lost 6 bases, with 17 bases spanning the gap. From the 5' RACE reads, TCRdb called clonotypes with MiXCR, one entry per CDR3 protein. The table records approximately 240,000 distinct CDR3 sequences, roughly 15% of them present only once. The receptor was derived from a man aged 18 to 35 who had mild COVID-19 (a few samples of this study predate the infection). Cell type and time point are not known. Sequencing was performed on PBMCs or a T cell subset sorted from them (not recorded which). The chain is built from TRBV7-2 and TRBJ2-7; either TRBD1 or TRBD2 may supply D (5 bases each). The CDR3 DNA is TGTGCCAGCAGCAACCACCCGGGACCCCTCGAGCAGTACTTC. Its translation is CASSNHPGPLEQYF.